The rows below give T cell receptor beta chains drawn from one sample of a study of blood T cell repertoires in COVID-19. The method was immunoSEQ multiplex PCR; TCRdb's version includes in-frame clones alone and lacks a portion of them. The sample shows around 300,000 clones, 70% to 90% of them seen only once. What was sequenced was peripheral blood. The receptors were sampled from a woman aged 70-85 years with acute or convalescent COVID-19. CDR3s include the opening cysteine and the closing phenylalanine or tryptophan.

CASSFGGGAYNEQFF,TRBV11-3
CAISESGGVYEQYF,TRBV10-3
CASTKLGAANEKLFF,TRBV6-1
CASRWSQGAYEQYF,TRBV19
CATSDAGPGGPDTQYF,TRBV24-1
CASSYRYLTNEKLFF,TRBV5-8
CASSPDFYEQYF,TRBV5-1
CASSHGQGFGNQPQHF,TRBV23-1
CASSPVRGNTIYF,TRBV28
CASSDAGMNTEAFF,TRBV25-1
CASSHWAGELFF,TRBV14
CVLERGAYNEQFF,TRBV6-5
CASSADTKSGDTEAFF,TRBV5-6
CASTPDSSLDYGYTF,TRBV19
CASRLNGAPGYTF,TRBV6-5